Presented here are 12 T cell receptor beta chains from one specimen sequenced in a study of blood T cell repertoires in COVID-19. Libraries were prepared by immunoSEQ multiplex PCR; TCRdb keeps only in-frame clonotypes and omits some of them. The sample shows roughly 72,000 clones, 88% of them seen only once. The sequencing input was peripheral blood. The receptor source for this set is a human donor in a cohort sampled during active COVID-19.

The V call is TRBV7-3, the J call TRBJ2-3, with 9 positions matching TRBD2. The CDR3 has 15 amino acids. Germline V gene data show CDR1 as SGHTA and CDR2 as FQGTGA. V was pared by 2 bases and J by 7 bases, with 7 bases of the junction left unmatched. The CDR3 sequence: CASSLSAGGPNTQYF. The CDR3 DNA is TGTGCCAGCAGCTTATCGGCGGGAGGGCCGAATACGCAGTATTTT. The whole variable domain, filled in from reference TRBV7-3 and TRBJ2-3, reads GAGVSQTPSNKVTEKGKYVELRCDPISGHTALYWYRQSLGQGPEFLIYFQGTGAADDSGLPNDRFFAVRPEGSVSTLKIQRTERGDSAVYLCASSLSAGGPNTQYFGPGTRLTVL.

In DNA form, the CDR3 reads TGTGCCAGCAGCAATCAGGTGAACACTGAAGCTTTCTTT. Its translation is CASSNQVNTEAFF. The V gene is TRBV7-2, the J gene TRBJ1-1; the D is unclear. Trimming stripped 5 bases from V and 0 bases from J, with 7 bases between. Germline V CDR1 and CDR2: SGHTA, FQGNSA. CDR3 size: 13 residues.

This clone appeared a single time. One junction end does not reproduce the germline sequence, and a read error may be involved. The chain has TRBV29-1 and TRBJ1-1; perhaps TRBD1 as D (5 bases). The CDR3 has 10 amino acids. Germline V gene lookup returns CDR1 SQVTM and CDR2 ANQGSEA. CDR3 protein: CAGMNTEAFF. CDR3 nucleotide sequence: TGTGCAGGGATGAACACTGAAGCTTTCTTT.

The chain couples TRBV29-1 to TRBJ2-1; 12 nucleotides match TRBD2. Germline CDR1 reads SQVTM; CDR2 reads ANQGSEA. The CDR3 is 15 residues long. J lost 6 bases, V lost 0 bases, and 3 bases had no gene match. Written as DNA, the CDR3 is TGCAGCGTTGAAGATCGGACTAGCGGGACCAATGAGCAGTTCTTC. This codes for CSVEDRTSGTNEQFF.

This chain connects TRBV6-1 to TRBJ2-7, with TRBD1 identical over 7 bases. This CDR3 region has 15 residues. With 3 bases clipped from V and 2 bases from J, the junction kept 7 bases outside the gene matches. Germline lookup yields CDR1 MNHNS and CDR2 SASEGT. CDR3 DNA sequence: TGTGCCAGCAGTGAGACTCCGGGACAGACCTACGAGCAGTACTTC. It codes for CASSETPGQTYEQYF.

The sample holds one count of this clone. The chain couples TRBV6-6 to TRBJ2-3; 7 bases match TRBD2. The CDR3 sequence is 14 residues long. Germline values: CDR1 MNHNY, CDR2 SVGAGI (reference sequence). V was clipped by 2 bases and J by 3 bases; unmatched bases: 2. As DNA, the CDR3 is TGTGCCAGCAGTTACGGGCGGGGGACAGATACGCAGTATTTT. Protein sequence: CASSYGRGTDTQYF.

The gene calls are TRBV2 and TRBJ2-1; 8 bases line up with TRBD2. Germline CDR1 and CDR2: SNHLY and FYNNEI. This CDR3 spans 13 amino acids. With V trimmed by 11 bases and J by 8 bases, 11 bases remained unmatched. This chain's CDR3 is CAGREREWDEQFF. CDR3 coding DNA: TGTGCCGGGAGAGAGCGGGAGTGGGATGAGCAGTTCTTC.

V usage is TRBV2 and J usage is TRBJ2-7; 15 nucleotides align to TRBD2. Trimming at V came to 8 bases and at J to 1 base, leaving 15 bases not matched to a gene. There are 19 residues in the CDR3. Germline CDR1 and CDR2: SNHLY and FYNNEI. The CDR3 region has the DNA TGTGCCAGCTCGGGCGGGACTAGCGGGAGGATTGGTGGGTCCTACGAGCAGTACTTC. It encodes CASSGGTSGRIGGSYEQYF.

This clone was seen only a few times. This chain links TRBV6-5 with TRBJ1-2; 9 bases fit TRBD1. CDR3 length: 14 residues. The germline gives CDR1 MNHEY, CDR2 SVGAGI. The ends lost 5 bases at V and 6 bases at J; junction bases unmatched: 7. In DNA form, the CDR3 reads TGTGCCAGCAGTAGGGACAGGGAAATGGATGGCTACACCTTC. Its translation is CASSRDREMDGYTF.

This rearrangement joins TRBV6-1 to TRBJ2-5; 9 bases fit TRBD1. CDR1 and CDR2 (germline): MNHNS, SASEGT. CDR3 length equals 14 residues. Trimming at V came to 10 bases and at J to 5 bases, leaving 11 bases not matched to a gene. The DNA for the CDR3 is TGTGCCACCGGGGTTACAGGGGGCCTCGAGACCCAGTACTTC. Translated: CATGVTGGLETQYF.

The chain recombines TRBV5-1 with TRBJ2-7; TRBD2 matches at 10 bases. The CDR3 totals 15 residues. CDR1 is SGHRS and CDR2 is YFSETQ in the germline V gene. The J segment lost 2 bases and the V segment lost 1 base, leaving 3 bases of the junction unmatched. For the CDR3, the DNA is TGCGCCAGCAGCTTGAGTACTAGCGGGACCTACGAGCAGTACTTC. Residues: CASSLSTSGTYEQYF.

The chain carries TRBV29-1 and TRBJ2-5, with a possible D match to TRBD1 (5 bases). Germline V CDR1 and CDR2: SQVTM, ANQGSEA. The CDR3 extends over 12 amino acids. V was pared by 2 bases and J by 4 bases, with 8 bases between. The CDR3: CSVERQSETQYF. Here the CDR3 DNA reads TGCAGCGTTGAACGACAGTCAGAGACCCAGTACTTC.